The rows below give T cell receptor beta chains drawn from one sample of a study of blood T cell repertoires in COVID-19. Using immunoSEQ multiplex PCR, the repertoire was profiled, and TCRdb retains in-frame clones only, with some absent. The data contain about 250,000 clones, approximately 85% of them singletons. Input material: PBMCs or T cells enriched from blood (not recorded which). The receptors shown here come from a woman aged 45-65 years with acute COVID-19. CDR3s include the opening cysteine and the closing phenylalanine or tryptophan. D genes are given only for firm matches. The size field is filled for only some rows; it gives once, few, many or a size class.

D	V	J	size	CDR3	DNA
TRBD2	TRBV29-1	TRBJ2-3	-	CSVEDRSSGGSRNTQYF	TGCAGCGTTGAAGATCGTTCCAGCGGGGGTTCTAGAAATACGCAGTATTTT
-	TRBV4-3	TRBJ1-3	-	CASSPQTTGSGNTIYF	TGCGCCAGCAGCCCTCAGACTACAGGGTCTGGAAACACCATATATTTT
-	TRBV5-5	TRBJ2-1	few	CASSLAAGRYNEQFF	TGTGCCAGCAGCTTGGCGGCGGGGAGATACAATGAGCAGTTCTTC
TRBD1	TRBV19	TRBJ1-2	-	CASNLQPGTGTYGYTF	TGTGCCAGCAACCTCCAACCCGGGACAGGGACCTATGGCTACACCTTC
-	TRBV30	TRBJ1-1	-	CASGRRGRTEAFF	TGTGCATCCGGGAGGAGGGGAAGAACTGAAGCTTTCTTT
-	TRBV5-1	TRBJ1-2	-	CASSLSGALGERWGYTF	TGCGCCAGCAGCTTGTCAGGGGCTCTCGGGGAACGGTGGGGCTACACCTTC
TRBD1	TRBV10-1	TRBJ1-5	once	CASIDRDYNQPQHF	TGCGCCAGCATCGACAGGGATTACAATCAGCCCCAGCATTTT
-	TRBV30	TRBJ2-5	-	CAWSVLLGGREETQYF	TGTGCCTGGAGTGTACTCCTTGGGGGCCGGGAAGAGACCCAGTACTTC
TRBD1	TRBV7-9	TRBJ2-3	-	CASSFDRAGTDTQYF	TGTGCCAGCAGCTTCGACAGGGCGGGCACAGATACGCAGTATTTT
-	TRBV5-6	TRBJ1-2	-	CASSLTVAGYTF	TGTGCCAGCAGCTTGACAGTCGCTGGCTACACCTTC
TRBD1	TRBV4-3	TRBJ2-7	-	CASSPGTATYEQYF	TGCGCCAGCAGCCCCGGGACAGCGACCTACGAGCAGTACTTC
TRBD2	TRBV30	TRBJ2-2	once	CASAGGRTGELFF	TGTGCCTCGGCGGGGGGACGCACCGGGGAGCTGTTTTTT
-	TRBV11-2	TRBJ1-5	-	CASSLESQGNQPQHF	TGTGCCAGCAGCTTAGAGTCACAGGGCAATCAGCCCCAGCATTTT
TRBD1	TRBV6-1	TRBJ2-4	-	CASRRPGQANIQYF	TGTGCCAGCAGACGACCGGGACAGGCTAACATTCAGTACTTC
-	TRBV4-2	TRBJ1-2	-	CASSQEGTGRSVSYGYTF	TGTGCCAGCAGCCAAGAAGGTACAGGAAGGTCCGTATCCTATGGCTACACCTTC
-	TRBV3-1/TRBV3-2	TRBJ2-1	-	CASSQGYSYNEQFF	TGTGCCAGCAGCCAAGGCTATTCCTACAATGAGCAGTTCTTC
-	TRBV3-1/TRBV3-2	TRBJ1-3	few	CASSPSAGNTIYF	TGTGCCAGCAGCCCATCAGCTGGAAACACCATATATTTT
TRBD2	TRBV9	TRBJ2-2	-	CASSISGAGELFF	TGTGCCAGCAGCATCAGCGGGGCCGGGGAGCTGTTTTTT
TRBD1	TRBV4-1	TRBJ2-3	-	CASSHRGQGVGDTQYF	TGCGCCAGCAGCCATAGGGGACAGGGAGTCGGAGATACGCAGTATTTT
-	TRBV30	TRBJ1-1	-	CAWIGELYKRTGEAFF	TGTGCCTGGATCGGTGAGTTGTACAAGAGAACCGGGGAAGCTTTCTTT
TRBD2	TRBV9	TRBJ2-7	-	CASSTILAGGEQYF	TGTGCCAGCAGCACAATACTAGCGGGGGGAGAGCAGTACTTC
-	TRBV19	TRBJ1-5	-	CASSIVRINQPQHF	TGTGCCAGTAGTATAGTCAGGATCAATCAGCCCCAGCATTTT
-	TRBV11-2	TRBJ2-2	once	CASSQTGLFSTGELFF	TGTGCCAGCAGCCAAACAGGGCTTTTTAGCACCGGGGAGCTGTTTTTT
-	TRBV2	TRBJ1-1	-	CASSGDTNTEAFF	TGTGCCAGCAGTGGGGACACGAACACTGAAGCTTTCTTT
-	TRBV18	TRBJ1-5	-	CASSPDENQPQHF	TGTGCCAGCTCACCCGATGAGAATCAGCCCCAGCATTTT
-	TRBV19	TRBJ1-2	-	CASSIGGDRSYGYTF	TGTGCCAGTAGTATAGGAGGCGACAGAAGCTATGGCTACACCTTC
-	TRBV3-1/TRBV3-2	TRBJ2-1	-	CASSLSINNEQFF	TGTGCCAGCAGCCTCAGTATCAACAATGAGCAGTTCTTC